The TCR beta chain under discussion was sequenced for a study of identical twins. General study points: Zero-insertion results could be subject to partial confounding by invariant MAIT and iNKT cells.

From the 5' RACE reads, TCRdb called clonotypes with MiXCR, one entry per CDR3 protein. Counted here are 690,000 or so distinct CDR3 sequences, over 8.5% occurring once; the ten biggest clones make up 0.75% to 1%. With 1 base clipped from V and 3 bases from J, the junction kept 11 bases outside the gene matches. Germline CDR1 SGHRS, CDR2 YFSETQ. This CDR3 region has 18 residues. At least ten counts were recorded for this clonotype. The antigen remains unidentified. This same sample was also part of a study on yellow fever vaccine responses in identical twins.

V and J are TRBV5-1 and TRBJ2-2, with 8 bases matching TRBD1. The sample taken for sequencing was PBMCs. This TCR derives from a woman between 18 and 29 years old in good health. The CDR3 DNA sequence: TGCGCCAGCAGCTTGATGGGCGGGACAGGACGGTACACCGGGGAGCTGTTTTTT. As protein: CASSLMGGTGRYTGELFF. Using reference TRBV5-1 and TRBJ2-2 for the parts outside the CDR3, the full variable domain is KAGVTQTPRYLIKTRGQQVTLSCSPISGHRSVSWYQQTPGQGLQFLFEYFSETQRNKGNFPGRFSGRQFSNSRSEMNVSTLELGDSALYLCASSLMGGTGRYTGELFFGEGSRLTVL.